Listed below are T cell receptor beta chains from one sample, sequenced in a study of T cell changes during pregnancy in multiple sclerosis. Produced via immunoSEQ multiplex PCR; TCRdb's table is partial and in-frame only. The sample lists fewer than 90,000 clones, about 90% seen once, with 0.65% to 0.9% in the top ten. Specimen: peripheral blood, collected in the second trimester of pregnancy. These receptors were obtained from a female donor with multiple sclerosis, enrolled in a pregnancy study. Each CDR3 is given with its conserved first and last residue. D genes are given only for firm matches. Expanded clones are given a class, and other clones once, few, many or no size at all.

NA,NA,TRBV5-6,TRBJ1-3,TGTGCCAGTAGCAGGGGCTCTGGAAACACCATATATTTT,CASSRGSGNTIYF
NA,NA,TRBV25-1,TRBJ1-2,TGTGCCAGCAGTGAACAGGGTGGCTACACCTTC,CASSEQGGYTF
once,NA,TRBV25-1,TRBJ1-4,TGTGCCAGCAGTGAATTAGGTGGACATGGTGAAAAACTGTTTTTT,CASSELGGHGEKLFF
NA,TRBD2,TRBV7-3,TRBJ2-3,TGTGCCAGCAGCCAACTATTAACCGGGACTAGCGGGGGGCCGTCAGATACGCAGTATTTT,CASSQLLTGTSGGPSDTQYF
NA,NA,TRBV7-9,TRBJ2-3,TGTGCCAGCAGCTTGGGGGGGGGCCATGGAGATACGCAGTATTTT,CASSLGGGHGDTQYF
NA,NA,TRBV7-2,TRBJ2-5,TGTGCCAGCGCCATGGGGACTCAAGAGACCCAGTACTTC,CASAMGTQETQYF
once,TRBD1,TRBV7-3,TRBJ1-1,TGTGCCAGCAGCTTAAAGCCAGGGGGCGTTACGACTGAAGCTTTCTTT,CASSLKPGGVTTEAFF
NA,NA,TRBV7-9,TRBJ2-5,TGTGCCAGCAGCGTACAAGAGACCCAGTACTTC,CASSVQETQYF
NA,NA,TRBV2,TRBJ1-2,TGTGCCAGCAGAGGTGGGGCAGGGCGAGCTAACTATGGCTACACCTTC,CASRGGAGRANYGYTF
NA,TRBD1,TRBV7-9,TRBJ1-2,TGTGCCAGCAGCTTAGACTTACATCCGGGACAGGGGGACTATGGCTACACCTTC,CASSLDLHPGQGDYGYTF
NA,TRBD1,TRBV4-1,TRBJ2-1,TGCGCCAGCAGCCAAGATGGGACAGGCTACAATGAGCAGTTCTTC,CASSQDGTGYNEQFF
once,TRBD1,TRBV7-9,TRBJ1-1,TGTGCCAGCAGCCCAGCAGGGGGGCGGGACACTGAAGCTTTCTTT,CASSPAGGRDTEAFF
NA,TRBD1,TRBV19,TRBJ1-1,TGTGCCAGCATTCTACAGGGGGGGGACACTGAAGCTTTCTTT,CASILQGGDTEAFF
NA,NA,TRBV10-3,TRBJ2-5,TGTGCCATCAGGAGGGCCGAGATAGAGACCCAGTACTTC,CAIRRAEIETQYF
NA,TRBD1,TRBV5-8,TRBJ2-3,TGTGCCAGCAGCTTGGACAGGGGGCTTAGAGATACGCAGTATTTT,CASSLDRGLRDTQYF
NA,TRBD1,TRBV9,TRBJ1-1,TGTGCCAGCAAGACAGGGGGCTCTGAAGCTTTCTTT,CASKTGGSEAFF
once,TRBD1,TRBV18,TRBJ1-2,TGTGCCAGCTCACCTACCGGGACAGGGGGTGGCTACACCTTC,CASSPTGTGGGYTF
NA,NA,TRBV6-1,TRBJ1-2,TGTGCCAGCAGTGAAGGAGAAGGGGTTGGCTACACCTTC,CASSEGEGVGYTF
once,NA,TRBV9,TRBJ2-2,TGTGCCAGCAGCGTACGTTCTAGCTGGAACACCGGGGAGCTGTTTTTT,CASSVRSSWNTGELFF
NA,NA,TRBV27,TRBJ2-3,TGTGCCAGCAGCTTAAGGACAGTTAGCACAGATACGCAGTATTTT,CASSLRTVSTDTQYF
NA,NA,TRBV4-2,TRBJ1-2,TGTGCCAGCAGCCAATACGTCAGGGGTGGCTATGGCTACACCTTC,CASSQYVRGGYGYTF
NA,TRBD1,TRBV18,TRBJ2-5,TGTGCCAGCTCACCTGGGACAGCGCAAGAGACCCAGTACTTC,CASSPGTAQETQYF
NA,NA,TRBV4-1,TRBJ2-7,TGCGCCAGCAGCCAAGATTGGAACGAGGGTACCTACGAGCAGTACTTC,CASSQDWNEGTYEQYF